This TCR beta chain came from a study of shared clonotypes between healthy human individuals. This clone came up once. Antigen unknown. Germline values: CDR1 MNHEY, CDR2 SMNVEV (reference sequence). Losses at the gene ends were 5 bases for V and 4 bases for J; bases not matched to a gene: 6. The CDR3 length is 15 residues. How the authors handled the data: Junction-only sequences produced by ImmunoSEQ had no quality scores, so filtering differed. Generated by immunoSEQ multiplex PCR, the TCRdb table keeps only in-frame clones and is missing some. That table is the source of V, J and clone size, and D and trimming were worked out from the DNA. The data show about 700,000 clones, 92% seen once. Study-level points and caveats: Compared with memory subsets, naive subsets generally had larger estimated richness. It was the non-shared clonotypes that had lower generation probabilities than clonotypes shared by all four donors.

Naive CD8 cells, CD45RO-negative and positively selected for CCR7, excluded terminally differentiated effector memory CD45RA+ cells. Adult donors, all healthy and HIV-negative, had no recent acute infections or vaccinations. V gene TRBV27 combines with J gene TRBJ2-3; 10 nucleotides match TRBD2. Material for sequencing was naive CD8+ T cells sorted from blood. The sequence was collected from a man in his thirties or forties in good health. CDR3 protein: CASSPGLAYADTQYF. CDR3 DNA: TGTGCCAGCAGTCCGGGACTAGCGTATGCAGATACGCAGTATTTT.